These T cell receptor beta chains were read from a single sample in a study of cytomegalovirus exposure and HLA in healthy donors. This table comes from immunoSEQ multiplex PCR, and its TCRdb copy is limited to in-frame clones, with some not included. The sample lists approximately 150,000 clones, roughly four fifths seen once, with approximately 5.7% in the top ten. The material sequenced was PBMCs. These receptors originate from a man aged 30-40 years in good health and CMV-seropositive. Each CDR3 is given with its conserved first and last residue. The D gene is left open where the match is weak. A clone size is listed for some rows: how often the clone was seen (once, few, many), or a class if it is expanded.

clone size,J gene,D gene,V gene,CDR3 protein,CDR3 DNA
.,TRBJ2-3,TRBD2,TRBV11-2,CASSLGMTSGGSTDTQYF,TGTGCCAGCAGCTTAGGGATGACTAGCGGGGGGAGCACAGATACGCAGTATTTT
.,TRBJ2-3,TRBD2,TRBV9,CASSARPAGGDTQYF,TGTGCCAGCAGCGCCCGACCGGCGGGGGGAGATACGCAGTATTTT
.,TRBJ2-3,.,TRBV30,CAWSVKYGGYTQYF,TGTGCCTGGAGTGTAAAGTATGGCGGATATACGCAGTATTTT
.,TRBJ1-1,.,TRBV28,CASSLPSQGIEAFF,TGTGCCAGCAGCCTCCCCTCACAGGGAATTGAAGCTTTCTTT
.,TRBJ1-2,TRBD1,TRBV16,CASSQVDRADGYTF,TGTGCCAGCAGCCAAGTTGACAGGGCGGATGGCTACACCTTC
.,TRBJ2-5,TRBD2,TRBV7-9,CASSSVGGGTQYF,TGTGCCAGCAGCTCAGTTGGGGGGGGGACCCAGTACTTC
.,TRBJ2-7,TRBD2,TRBV10-3,CATTGGATYEQYF,TGTGCCACCACGGGGGGGGCCACCTACGAGCAGTACTTC
.,TRBJ1-3,.,TRBV18,CASSPPEISGNTIYF,TGTGCCAGCTCACCACCGGAGATATCAGGAAACACCATATATTTT
few,TRBJ2-1,.,TRBV29-1,CSVGASANYNEQFF,TGCAGCGTTGGGGCTAGCGCAAATTACAATGAGCAGTTCTTC
once,TRBJ2-7,.,TRBV7-6,CASSLDWYEQYF,TGTGCCAGCAGCTTGGACTGGTACGAGCAGTACTTC
.,TRBJ2-7,TRBD2,TRBV2,CAGETSEHSEQYF,TGTGCCGGAGAGACTAGCGAGCATTCCGAGCAGTACTTC
.,TRBJ2-5,.,TRBV2,CASSLGAEETQYF,TGTGCCAGCAGTTTGGGGGCTGAGGAGACCCAGTACTTC
.,TRBJ2-7,.,TRBV4-1,CASSRLGRGGNSEQYF,TGCGCCAGCAGCCGTCTAGGGCGGGGTGGAAACTCCGAGCAGTACTTC
.,TRBJ1-2,.,TRBV5-1,CASSPSGKGYGYTF,TGCGCCAGCAGCCCCTCGGGAAAGGGCTACGGCTACACCTTC
.,TRBJ1-5,TRBD1,TRBV7-2,CASSLGQGQNQPQHF,TGTGCCAGCAGCCTAGGACAGGGCCAGAATCAGCCCCAGCATTTT
once,TRBJ1-4,.,TRBV5-6,CASSPGNNEKLFF,TGTGCCAGCAGCCCTGGCAACAATGAAAAACTGTTTTTT
few,TRBJ1-1,.,TRBV7-2,CASSFGGWEAFF,TGTGCCAGCAGCTTCGGTGGGTGGGAGGCTTTCTTT
few,TRBJ1-6,TRBD1,TRBV4-3,CASSQVHDRGVSPLHF,TGCGCCAGCAGCCAAGTCCACGACAGGGGGGTCTCACCCCTCCACTTT
.,TRBJ1-4,.,TRBV15,CATSRGGQGTNEKLFF,TGTGCCACCAGCAGAGGGGGGCAGGGGACCAATGAAAAACTGTTTTTT
.,TRBJ2-3,TRBD2,TRBV9,CASSVPSGGLPTDTQYF,TGTGCCAGCAGCGTGCCTAGCGGGGGGCTACCCACAGATACGCAGTATTTT
.,TRBJ2-7,.,TRBV4-2,CASSPAWDNSYEQYF,TGTGCCAGCAGCCCCGCTTGGGACAACTCCTACGAGCAGTACTTC
.,TRBJ1-1,.,TRBV28,CASSHTHQGTNTEAFF,TGTGCCAGCAGTCATACCCACCAGGGTACGAACACTGAAGCTTTCTTT
.,TRBJ2-7,.,TRBV5-1,CASSLEGSSYEQYF,TGCGCCAGCAGCTTAGAGGGTAGCTCCTACGAGCAGTACTTC
.,TRBJ1-6,.,TRBV28,CASSPGTEHSPLHF,TGTGCCAGCAGTCCCGGGACTGAGCATTCACCCCTCCACTTT
once,TRBJ2-3,.,TRBV6-6,CASSYFSADTQYF,TGTGCCAGCAGTTACTTCAGTGCAGATACGCAGTATTTT
.,TRBJ1-5,TRBD1,TRBV2,CASTLNRGSNQPQHF,TGTGCCAGCACCCTTAACAGGGGTAGCAATCAGCCCCAGCATTTT
.,TRBJ1-2,TRBD1,TRBV28,CATRDRGLTYGYTF,TGTGCCACCAGGGACAGGGGACTTACCTATGGCTACACCTTC
.,TRBJ1-5,.,TRBV7-6,CASSLPDQPQHF,TGTGCCAGCAGCTTACCCGATCAGCCCCAGCATTTT
.,TRBJ2-1,TRBD2,TRBV4-3,CASSQVPSGGAGEQFF,TGCGCCAGCAGCCAAGTCCCTAGCGGGGGGGCCGGTGAGCAGTTCTTC
.,TRBJ1-5,.,TRBV2,CASSERGDWSNQPQHF,TGTGCCAGCTCCGAAAGAGGGGACTGGAGCAATCAGCCCCAGCATTTT
few,TRBJ2-1,TRBD2,TRBV5-8,CASSRAGRPYNEQFF,TGTGCCAGCAGCCGAGCGGGAAGACCCTACAATGAGCAGTTCTTC
.,TRBJ1-1,.,TRBV19,CASSRREGATEAFF,TGTGCCAGTAGTAGAAGGGAAGGGGCCACTGAAGCTTTCTTT
.,TRBJ2-1,TRBD2,TRBV7-9,CASSLVAVAGVQDEQFF,TGTGCCAGCAGCTTAGTAGCCGTGGCGGGAGTGCAGGATGAGCAGTTCTTC
.,TRBJ2-2,.,TRBV12-5,CASGLVRQNTGELFF,TGTGCTAGTGGTTTGGTACGACAAAACACCGGGGAGCTGTTTTTT
.,TRBJ1-3,.,TRBV5-1,CASSITSSGNTIYF,TGCGCCAGCAGTATCACAAGCTCTGGAAACACCATATATTTT
.,TRBJ2-1,.,TRBV6-6,CASSGARANEQFF,TGTGCCAGCAGTGGGGCCCGGGCCAATGAGCAGTTCTTC
.,TRBJ2-3,.,TRBV7-2,CASSPRAGLNTDTQYF,TGTGCCAGCAGCCCGCGGGCGGGACTCAACACAGATACGCAGTATTTT
.,TRBJ2-2,TRBD2,TRBV7-9,CASSYPGTSDTGELFF,TGTGCCAGCAGCTACCCCGGGACTAGTGATACCGGGGAGCTGTTTTTT
.,TRBJ2-3,TRBD2,TRBV10-3,CAISPGGTSASDTQYF,TGTGCCATCAGTCCCGGGGGGACTAGCGCCTCGGATACGCAGTATTTT
few,TRBJ2-7,.,TRBV5-1,CASSSNYEQYF,TGCGCCAGCAGCTCCAACTACGAGCAGTACTTC
.,TRBJ1-2,TRBD1,TRBV28,CASSPTYRGSNYGYTF,TGTGCCAGCAGTCCCACTTACAGGGGTTCAAACTATGGCTACACCTTC
.,TRBJ2-1,.,TRBV10-2,CATAGTPYNEQFF,TGCGCCACCGCCGGGACACCCTACAATGAGCAGTTCTTC
.,TRBJ2-7,TRBD2,TRBV6-5,CASRPSGRGWVEQYF,TGTGCCAGCAGGCCTAGCGGGAGGGGCTGGGTCGAGCAGTACTTC